This entry lists 26 T cell receptor beta chains sequenced from one sample in a study of cytomegalovirus exposure and HLA in healthy donors. Data came from immunoSEQ multiplex PCR; TCRdb stores just in-frame clones and leaves some out. The sample shows tens of thousands of clones, 85% of them seen only once. Sequences were obtained from PBMCs. The receptors stem from a man aged 18 to 30 in good health and CMV-seropositive.

This chain links TRBV7-8 with TRBJ2-7; 10 bases match TRBD1. After removal of 2 bases from V and 9 bases from J, the junction contained 10 bases not matched to a gene. This CDR3 has 15 amino acids. Germline values: CDR1 SGHVS, CDR2 FQNEAQ. The CDR3 nucleotides are TGTGCCAGCAGCTTATATGGGACAGGGGACCCACGGCAGTACTTC. Its protein product is CASSLYGTGDPRQYF.

The DNA of the CDR3 is TGTGCCAGCAGCCGACTACCTAATGAGCAGTTCTTC. It is translated as CASSRLPNEQFF. V and J are TRBV7-9 and TRBJ2-1; perhaps TRBD2 as D (5 bases). The CDR3 sequence is 12 residues long. V was clipped by 5 bases and J by 7 bases, with 9 bases between them. Germline V gene data show CDR1 as SEHNR and CDR2 as FQNEAQ (reference sequence).

This chain uses TRBV30 with TRBJ2-3; no firm D call. CDR1 and CDR2 (germline): GTSNPN, SVGIG (reference sequence). There are 13 residues in the CDR3. V lost 4 bases and J lost 0, with 8 bases in between. CDR3 sequence: CAWTPPSTDTQYF. Here the CDR3 DNA reads TGTGCCTGGACCCCTCCTAGCACAGATACGCAGTATTTT.

The rearrangement links TRBV11-3 to TRBJ2-1, with 7 bases aligning to TRBD2. Per germline, CDR1 SGHNT and CDR2 YENEEA. The CDR3 runs 15 residues. The V and J ends lost 6 bases and 0 bases, in that order; junction bases with no gene match: 5. In DNA, the CDR3 is TGTGCCAGCAGGGTGGGCGGGAGCTCCTACAATGAGCAGTTCTTC. This sequence encodes CASRVGGSSYNEQFF.

The chain has TRBV27 and TRBJ1-1; TRBD1 agrees at 9 bases. The CDR3 covers 19 residues. Germline CDR1 reads MNHEY; CDR2 reads SMNVEV (reference sequence). J was trimmed by 0 bases and V by 1 base; bases with no gene match: 12. The CDR3 DNA reads as TGTGCCAGCAGTTTATATCTGGGGACAGGGAGCCTTATGAACACTGAAGCTTTCTTT. Its translation: CASSLYLGTGSLMNTEAFF.

The chain joins TRBV29-1 to TRBJ1-1; maybe TRBD1 (5 bases). The CDR3 consists of 12 residues. CDR1 SQVTM and CDR2 ANQGSEA come from the germline V gene. CDR3 sequence (DNA): TGCACGACCAGGGATATGAACACTGAAGCTTTCTTT. Translation gives CTTRDMNTEAFF.

The chain links TRBV5-4 to TRBJ2-5; 9 bases are a match to TRBD1. The CDR3 totals 14 residues. Germline V gives CDR1 SGHNT, CDR2 YYREEE (reference sequence). J gave up 5 bases and V 4 bases, and 6 bases lay outside the gene matches. The CDR3 region is CASSTTGGAETQYF. Written as DNA, the CDR3 is TGTGCCAGCAGCACTACAGGGGGCGCGGAGACCCAGTACTTC. The full variable domain, completed using reference TRBV5-4 and TRBJ2-5, is ETGVTQSPTHLIKTRGQQVTLRCSSQSGHNTVSWYQQALGQGPQFIFQYYREEENGRGNFPPRFSGLQFPNYSSELNVNALELDDSALYLCASSTTGGAETQYFGPGTRLLVL.

This chain connects TRBV19 to TRBJ1-2; 11 bases are a match to TRBD1. The CDR3 is 14 residues long. V gave up 3 bases and J gave up 7 bases; unmatched junction bases: 4. Germline V gene data show CDR1 as LNHDA and CDR2 as SQIVND (reference sequence). The CDR3 coding sequence is TGTGCCAGTAGTATGGACAGGGGGCTGAGTGGCTACACCTTC. Its protein is CASSMDRGLSGYTF.

V gene TRBV19 combines with J gene TRBJ1-5, with 10 bases identical to TRBD1. Germline CDR1 is LNHDA and CDR2 is SQIVND (reference sequence). V lost 2 bases to trimming and J lost 4 bases; unmatched junction nucleotides: 2. The CDR3 runs 15 residues. CDR3 amino acids: CASSISGQGNQPQHF. The CDR3 DNA sequence: TGTGCCAGTAGTATATCGGGACAGGGGAATCAGCCCCAGCATTTT.

The rearrangement uses TRBV10-3 and TRBJ2-2, with D possibly being TRBD2 (5 bases). The CDR3 spans 15 residues. Between the trimmed V and J ends, which lost 2 bases and 0 bases, there was a span of 7 bases. The germline CDR1 and CDR2 sequences are ENHRY and SYGVKD. The CDR3 DNA follows: TGTGCCATCAGTGAGACGGGAACGAACACCGGGGAGCTGTTTTTT. Translation gives CAISETGTNTGELFF.

As for this clone: At one end, the junction sequence differs from germline, possibly due to a read error. The V call is TRBV7-6, the J call TRBJ2-1; 11 bases line up with TRBD2. The germline gives CDR1 SGHVS, CDR2 FNYEAQ. This CDR3 has 15 residues. CDR3 protein: CASSLAGGPYNEQFF. CDR3 nucleotide sequence: TGTGCCAGCAGTTTAGCGGGAGGGCCCTACAATGAGCAGTTCTTC.

V gene TRBV25-1 combines with J gene TRBJ2-2, with D tentatively TRBD2 (6 bases). With 5 bases removed from V and 2 bases from J, the gap between germline ends came to 15 bases. The CDR3 is 16 amino acids. Per the germline V gene, CDR1 is MGHDK and CDR2 is SYGVNS. Written as DNA, the CDR3 is TGTGCCAGCAGTTCCCCGGGACTGGCAAACACCGGGGAGCTGTTTTTT. This gives the protein CASSSPGLANTGELFF.

This chain links TRBV4-1 with TRBJ2-7; weak D call: TRBD1 (7 bases). Trimming cost V 2 bases and J 0 bases, with 20 bases left between them. The CDR3 is 18 amino acids. In germline, CDR1 is MGHRA, CDR2 YSYEKL. CDR3 DNA: TGCGCCAGCAGCCAAAGGGGGCCCTTTCTAGCGAGCTCCTACGAGCAGTACTTC. The encoded protein is CASSQRGPFLASSYEQYF.

This clone was detected only once. CDR3 bases: TGTGCCAGCAATGAGGAGGGGGCGCGGCGTAAACATAGCACAGATACGCAGTATTTT. Translated, it gives CASNEEGARRKHSTDTQYF. The chain combines TRBV2 with TRBJ2-3, with D tentatively TRBD1 (7 bases). CDR3 length equals 19 residues. Germline V lookup: CDR1 SNHLY, CDR2 FYNNEI. The ends were cut back, 7 bases at V and 0 bases at J, with 26 bases in the middle.

This chain joins TRBV6-5 and TRBJ1-5, with a weak D call TRBD1 (6 bases). V gave up 10 bases and J gave up 4 bases, with 17 bases separating them. CDR3 length: 14 residues. CDR1 and CDR2 (germline): MNHEY, SVGAGI. The CDR3 DNA is TGTGCCACCCAGATTTCCCAGGGGAATCAGCCCCAGCATTTT. Protein sequence: CATQISQGNQPQHF.

This chain joins TRBV5-8 and TRBJ2-4; D is ambiguous. Looked up from germline, CDR1 is SGHTS and CDR2 is YDEGEE. The V end lost 2 bases, the J end lost 0 bases, and 12 bases lay between the germline ends. There are 16 residues in the CDR3. CDR3 sequence (DNA): TGTGCCAGCAGCTTTAGCAGAAGCATAGCCAAAAACATTCAGTACTTC. Amino acids: CASSFSRSIAKNIQYF. Full variable domain (outside the CDR3, taken from reference TRBV5-8 and TRBJ2-4): EAGVTQSPTHLIKTRGQQATLRCSPISGHTSVYWYQQALGLGLQFLLWYDEGEERNRGNFPPRFSGRQFPNYSSELNVNALELEDSALYLCASSFSRSIAKNIQYFGAGTRLSVL.

The chain combines TRBV13 with TRBJ1-2; the D is unclear. Deletions cut 4 bases from V and 8 bases from J, with 11 bases between. CDR1 and CDR2 (germline): PRHDT, FYEKMQ (reference sequence). CDR3 length: 12 amino acids. The CDR3 nucleotides read TGTGCCAGCAGCTGGAGGAACAGCGGCTACACCTTC. Its protein is CASSWRNSGYTF.

V usage is TRBV10-3 and J usage is TRBJ1-4; D might be TRBD1 (5 bases). The ends were cut back, 5 bases at V and 10 bases at J, with 17 bases in the middle. The CDR3 is made up of 14 amino acids. Looked up from germline, CDR1 is ENHRY and CDR2 is SYGVKD. DNA for the CDR3: TGTGCCATCAGTCTTGAAGGGGCGACCGGAAAACTGTTTTTT. Its protein product is CAISLEGATGKLFF.

J is TRBJ1-1 and V is TRBV2; D remains ambiguous. V dropped 8 bases and J dropped 3 bases, with 7 bases sitting between them. Per the germline V gene, CDR1 is SNHLY and CDR2 is FYNNEI. The CDR3 is 11 residues long. CDR3 nucleotides: TGTGCCAGCTGTTTAGACACTGAAGCTTTCTTT. This encodes CASCLDTEAFF.

This clone occurred once. The V and J genes are TRBV12-5 and TRBJ2-2; 8 bases align to TRBD2. From germline, CDR1 is LGHNT and CDR2 FRNRAP. The trim removed 5 bases at V and 0 bases at J, leaving 11 bases unmatched. This CDR3 has 18 residues. CDR3 DNA: TGTGCTAGTGGTCCAAGGACTAGCTTCCTTGCGAACACCGGGGAGCTGTTTTTT. It is translated as CASGPRTSFLANTGELFF.

The V call is TRBV7-2, the J call TRBJ2-7, with unresolved D. This CDR3 is 14 amino acids long. CDR1 is SGHTA and CDR2 is FQGNSA in the germline V gene. Trimming took off 5 bases at V and 5 bases at J, with 16 bases between the two ends. For the CDR3, the DNA is TGTGCCAGCAGCCCGCGAGCGACCCGGGACGAGCAGTACTTC. This sequence encodes CASSPRATRDEQYF.

The genes are TRBV19 and TRBJ1-2; D remains ambiguous. This CDR3 spans 11 amino acids. Trimming removed 6 bases from V and 4 bases from J, with 6 bases in between. Germline V gives CDR1 LNHDA, CDR2 SQIVND (reference sequence). The CDR3 loop is CASSPGYGYTF. The CDR3 DNA follows: TGTGCCAGTAGCCCAGGCTATGGCTACACCTTC.

DNA for the CDR3: TGTGCCAGCAGGAGAACCGACCAAGAGACCCAGTACTTC. Translated, it gives CASRRTDQETQYF. This chain uses TRBV6-5 with TRBJ2-5, with unresolved D. Germline loops: CDR1 MNHEY, CDR2 SVGAGI. The V end was cut by 6 bases, the J end by 0 bases, with 8 bases between. The CDR3 has 13 amino acids.

The chain links TRBV5-1 to TRBJ2-1; 9 nucleotides line up with TRBD1. The CDR3 covers 13 residues. V shed 4 bases, J shed 7 bases, and the junction held 3 bases outside the gene matches. From germline, CDR1 is SGHRS and CDR2 YFSETQ. CDR3 in amino acids: CASSPGTGNEQFF. The CDR3 DNA follows: TGCGCCAGCAGCCCCGGGACAGGGAATGAGCAGTTCTTC.

V gene TRBV2 combines with J gene TRBJ2-4; TRBD2 is a possible D gene (5 bases). V gave up 6 bases and J gave up 0 bases, with 12 bases separating them. CDR1 and CDR2 (germline): SNHLY, FYNNEI. The CDR3 length is 15 residues. The CDR3 loop reads CASSRSVLAKNIQYF. In nucleotides, the CDR3 is TGTGCCAGCAGCCGTAGCGTCCTAGCCAAAAACATTCAGTACTTC.

This clone was seen once. DNA of the CDR3: TGTGCCAGCAGTCTGGGACTAGCAGAAGTCAATGAGCAGTTCTTC. Amino acid sequence: CASSLGLAEVNEQFF. This chain uses TRBV27 with TRBJ2-1; 9 nucleotides line up with TRBD2. V gave up 5 bases and J gave up 6 bases; unmatched junction bases: 8. Germline lookup yields CDR1 MNHEY and CDR2 SMNVEV (reference sequence). CDR3 length: 15 amino acids.